These 22 T cell receptor beta chains were all obtained from the same sample, sequenced in a study of T-cell reconstitution after alpha-beta-depleted transplantation in children. TCRbeta library construction was performed incorporating unique molecular identifiers. TCRdb independently ran MiXCR on the PCR reads; one entry per CDR3 protein. The table lists just over 950,000 distinct CDR3 sequences, roughly 29% of them singletons. The source material was PBMCs, mostly from graft donor cells, sampled 360 days after TCRalphabeta/CD19-depleted stem cell transplant. These receptors came from a boy under two years old who had a stem cell transplant for SCID, so the T cells may come from the graft donor.

V gene TRBV28 combines with J gene TRBJ1-6; D is unclear. V was pared by 4 bases and J by 7 bases, with 14 bases between. The CDR3 length is 15 residues. Germline CDR1 MDHEN, CDR2 SYDVKM. The CDR3: CASSSIGRGNSPLHF. Written as DNA, the CDR3 is TGTGCCAGCAGTTCTATAGGACGGGGAAATTCACCCCTCCACTTT.

This clonotype came up a few times. The chain combines TRBV27 with TRBJ2-1, with D possibly being TRBD2 (7 bases). Trimming took off 5 bases at V and 4 bases at J, with 18 bases between the two ends. Germline-derived CDR1 and CDR2 are MNHEY and SMNVEV (reference sequence). There are 16 residues in the CDR3. The DNA of the CDR3 is TGTGCCAGCAGTACGGGGCGGGGAGGGGGGTACAATGAGCAGTTCTTC. Translation: CASSTGRGGGYNEQFF.

A note on this clonotype: Since no conserved phenylalanine or tryptophan closes the CDR3, a read error is the likely cause. The gene calls are TRBV12-3 or TRBV12-4 and TRBJ2-3; a weak D match, TRBD1 (5 bases). CDR3 length: 14 residues. V lost 3 bases and J lost 1, with 8 bases in between. The CDR3: CASSLGLGTDTQYV. CDR3 DNA: TGTGCCAGCAGTTTGGGGCTGGGCACAGATACGCAGTATGTT.

The genes are TRBV5-1 and TRBJ1-2; D unclear. The V and J ends lost 0 bases and 5 bases respectively, with 8 bases between them. This CDR3 spans 13 amino acids. Germline CDR1 reads SGHRS; CDR2 reads YFSETQ. Written as DNA, the CDR3 is TGCGCCAGCAGCTTGGCCAGCGTATATGGCTACACCTTC. Its protein product is CASSLASVYGYTF.

The chain has TRBV20-1 and TRBJ1-1; D unresolved. CDR1 and CDR2 from the germline V gene are DFQATT and SNEGSKA (reference sequence). The CDR3 covers 16 residues. V was shortened by 0 bases and J by 1 base, with 15 bases between the two germline ends. In nucleotides, the CDR3 is TGCAGTGCTAGAGATGAGGGCCGTGGGGAGAACACTGAAGCTTTCTTT. Residues: CSARDEGRGENTEAFF.

The chain links TRBV5-1 to TRBJ2-3; D not resolved. Trimming cost V 1 base and J 4 bases, with 10 bases left between them. The CDR3 totals 14 residues. Germline CDR1 SGHRS, CDR2 YFSETQ. As DNA, the CDR3 is TGCGCCAGCAGCTTGTATTGGGTGGCAGATACGCAGTATTTT. Its translation: CASSLYWVADTQYF.

The sample holds a few counts of this clonotype. The J gene is TRBJ2-3, the V gene TRBV5-1; the match to TRBD2 covers 8 bases. CDR3 size: 15 residues. The V gene's germline CDR1 is SGHRS and CDR2 YFSETQ. With V trimmed by 2 bases and J by 4 bases, 6 bases remained unmatched. CDR3 in amino acids: CASSFGAGVADTQYF. The DNA for the CDR3 is TGCGCCAGCAGCTTTGGAGCGGGGGTGGCAGATACGCAGTATTTT. Full variable domain (outside the CDR3, taken from reference TRBV5-1 and TRBJ2-3): KAGVTQTPRYLIKTRGQQVTLSCSPISGHRSVSWYQQTPGQGLQFLFEYFSETQRNKGNFPGRFSGRQFSNSRSEMNVSTLELGDSALYLCASSFGAGVADTQYFGPGTRLTVL.

A few counts support this clonotype. The chain uses TRBV12-3 or TRBV12-4 and TRBJ2-5, with TRBD2 identical over 12 bases. The V and J ends lost 3 bases and 2 bases, in that order; junction bases with no gene match: 4. This CDR3 contains 16 residues. CDR3 sequence reads: CASSFPTSGGQETQYF. CDR3 in DNA: TGTGCCAGCAGTTTCCCGACTAGCGGGGGACAAGAGACCCAGTACTTC.

The chain uses TRBV28 and TRBJ2-1; D is possibly TRBD1 (5 bases). The germline V gene has CDR1 MDHEN and CDR2 SYDVKM. The germline V and J ends were trimmed by 4 bases and 8 bases, with 15 bases remaining between them. The CDR3 is 14 residues long. The chain's CDR3 is CASSYRLSYDEQFF. CDR3 DNA: TGTGCCAGCAGTTACAGGTTATCGTACGATGAGCAGTTCTTC.

The gene calls are TRBV11-2 and TRBJ2-7; possibly TRBD2 for D (5 bases). This CDR3 spans 13 amino acids. Deletions cut 3 bases from V and 4 bases from J, with 10 bases between. The germline V gene encodes CDR1 SGHAT and CDR2 FQNNGV. CDR3 protein: CASSFERRYEQYF. Written as DNA, the CDR3 is TGTGCCAGCAGCTTCGAGCGGCGGTACGAGCAGTACTTC.

This clonotype was counted a few times. In DNA form, the CDR3 reads TGTGCCACCAGCAGAGATCCCCAGGGGGCTGGTAATGAGCAGTTCTTC. Translated, it gives CATSRDPQGAGNEQFF. V usage is TRBV15 and J usage is TRBJ2-1; 8 bases are shared with TRBD1. Trimming took 0 bases from V and 7 from J; bases not matched to a gene: 8. The CDR3 is made up of 16 amino acids. The germline V gene has CDR1 LNHNV and CDR2 YYDKDF (reference sequence). Full variable domain (remainder filled in from reference TRBV15 and TRBJ2-1): DAMVIQNPRYQVTQFGKPVTLSCSQTLNHNVMYWYQQKSSQAPKLLFHYYDKDFNNEADTPDNFQSRRPNTSFCFLDIRSPGLGDTAMYLCATSRDPQGAGNEQFFGPGTRLTVL.

The genes are TRBV10-3 and TRBJ2-7; 7 bases map to TRBD1. The junction had 14 bases not matched to a gene; V was cut back by 11 bases and J by 4 bases. Germline V gene lookup returns CDR1 ENHRY and CDR2 SYGVKD. This CDR3 is 14 amino acids long. CDR3 in DNA: TGTGCCTCTCAACGAACGGGACAGTCTTACGAGCAGTACTTC. Its protein is CASQRTGQSYEQYF.

This clonotype was detected only a few times. V and J are TRBV2 and TRBJ2-5; possible D gene TRBD1, 5 bases. Germline loops: CDR1 SNHLY, CDR2 FYNNEI. The CDR3 runs to 15 residues. V was pared by 4 bases and J by 10 bases, with 22 bases between. The chain's CDR3 is CASSGLDTTRVIQYF. Written as DNA, the CDR3 is TGTGCCAGCAGTGGACTGGACACCACGCGAGTGATCCAGTACTTC. Looking up the rest from reference TRBV2 and TRBJ2-5 gives the full variable domain: EPEVTQTPSHQVTQMGQEVILRCVPISNHLYFYWYRQILGQKVEFLVSFYNNEISEKSEIFDDQFSVERPDGSNFTLKIRSTKLEDSAMYFCASSGLDTTRVIQYFGPGTRLLVL.

The chain links TRBV12-3 or TRBV12-4 to TRBJ1-5; unclear D gene. This CDR3 is 13 amino acids long. V lost 3 bases to trimming and J lost 7 bases, with 10 bases between them. Written as DNA, the CDR3 is TGTGCCAGCAGTTTGGAGGGAGAACAGCCCCAGCATTTT. It codes for CASSLEGEQPQHF.

J is TRBJ1-1 and V is TRBV6-1; D is uncertain. Deletions cut 4 bases from V and 10 bases from J, with 10 bases between. The CDR3 spans 11 residues. Germline CDR1 and CDR2: MNHNS and SASEGT. The CDR3 loop reads CASSVTYGAFF. Here the CDR3 DNA reads TGTGCCAGCAGTGTTACTTACGGAGCTTTCTTT.

The J gene is TRBJ2-1, the V gene TRBV6-5; perhaps D is TRBD1 or TRBD2 (5 bases each). CDR1 and CDR2 from the germline V gene are MNHEY and SVGAGI. This CDR3 is built from 13 residues. Between the trimmed V and J ends, which lost 2 bases and 9 bases, there was a span of 11 bases. The CDR3 reads CASSYGAGGEQFF. For the CDR3, the DNA is TGTGCCAGCAGTTACGGGGCTGGGGGTGAGCAGTTCTTC.

This clonotype turned up a few times. The chain has TRBV9 and TRBJ2-4; TRBD1 matches at 8 bases. CDR3 length: 16 amino acids. The germline V gene encodes CDR1 SGDLS and CDR2 YYNGEE. J lost 6 bases, V lost 0 bases, and 8 bases had no gene match. CDR3 amino acids: CASSVGSTGGRNIQYF. In DNA, the CDR3 is TGTGCCAGCAGCGTAGGCTCCACAGGGGGTAGAAACATTCAGTACTTC.

In its sample, this clonotype was seen a few times. V and J are TRBV27 and TRBJ1-1; D not certain. V gave up 3 bases and J gave up 0 bases, with 11 bases separating them. Germline values: CDR1 MNHEY, CDR2 SMNVEV (reference sequence). The CDR3 is 15 residues long. The CDR3 DNA reads as TGTGCCAGCAGTTTGTTCGGAGATATGAACACTGAAGCTTTCTTT. Amino acid sequence: CASSLFGDMNTEAFF.

This clonotype was observed a few times. J is TRBJ2-3 and V is TRBV7-2; D is unclear. V gave up 6 bases and J gave up 1 base, with 20 bases separating them. Germline CDR1 is SGHTA and CDR2 is FQGNSA. The CDR3 spans 17 residues. Here the CDR3 DNA reads TGTGCCAGCAGTCTTCCCCTGGGTCGCGTTGGCACAGATACGCAGTATTTT. Translating it yields CASSLPLGRVGTDTQYF.

This clonotype was seen a few times. The chain has TRBV5-1 and TRBJ1-1; D is perhaps TRBD1 (6 bases). V lost 0 bases to trimming and J lost 5 bases, with 11 bases between them. CDR3 length equals 14 residues. Germline lookup yields CDR1 SGHRS and CDR2 YFSETQ. The CDR3 is CASSLVEGGTEAFF. CDR3 DNA sequence: TGCGCCAGCAGCTTGGTGGAGGGGGGGACTGAAGCTTTCTTT.

V and J are TRBV7-2 and TRBJ1-1; D not resolved. Germline V gene sequence: CDR1 SGHTA, CDR2 FQGNSA. This CDR3 is built from 13 residues. Trimming stripped 5 bases from V and 1 base from J, with 8 bases between. This CDR3 is CASSPRANTEAFF. The CDR3 nucleotides read TGTGCCAGCAGCCCCCGAGCGAACACTGAAGCTTTCTTT. Together with reference TRBV7-2 and TRBJ1-1, the CDR3 gives the full variable domain: GAGVSQSPSNKVTEKGKDVELRCDPISGHTALYWYRQSLGQGLEFLIYFQGNSAPDKSGLPSDRFSAERTGGSVSTLTIQRTQQEDSAVYLCASSPRANTEAFFGQGTRLTVV.

The CDR3, as DNA: TGTGCCAGCAGTTTTTGGGACAGGACCCATGAGCAGTTCTTC. Residues: CASSFWDRTHEQFF. The chain employs TRBV27 and TRBJ2-1; 8 nucleotides match TRBD1. Looked up from germline, CDR1 is MNHEY and CDR2 is SMNVEV (reference sequence). The J segment lost 8 bases and the V segment lost 3 bases, leaving 6 bases of the junction unmatched. The length of the CDR3 is 14 residues.